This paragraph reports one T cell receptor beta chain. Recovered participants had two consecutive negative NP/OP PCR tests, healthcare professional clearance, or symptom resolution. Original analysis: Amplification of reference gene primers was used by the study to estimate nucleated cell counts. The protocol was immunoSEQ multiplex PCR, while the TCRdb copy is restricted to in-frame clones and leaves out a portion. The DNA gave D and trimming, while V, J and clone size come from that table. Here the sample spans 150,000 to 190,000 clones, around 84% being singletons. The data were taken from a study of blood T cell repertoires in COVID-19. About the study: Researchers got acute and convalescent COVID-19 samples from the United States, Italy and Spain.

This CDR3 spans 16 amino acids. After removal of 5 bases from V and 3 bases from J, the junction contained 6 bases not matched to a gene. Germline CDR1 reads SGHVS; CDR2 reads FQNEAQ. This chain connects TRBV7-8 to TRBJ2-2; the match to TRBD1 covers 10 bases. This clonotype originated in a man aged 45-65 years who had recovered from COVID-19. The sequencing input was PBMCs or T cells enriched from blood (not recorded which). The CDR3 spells CASSLRQGAYTGELFF. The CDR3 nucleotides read TGTGCCAGCAGCCTACGACAGGGGGCCTACACCGGGGAGCTGTTTTTT. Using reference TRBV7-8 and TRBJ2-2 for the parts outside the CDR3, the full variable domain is GAGVSQSPRYKVAKRGQDVALRCDPISGHVSLFWYQQALGQGPEFLTYFQNEAQLDKSGLPSDRFFAERPEGSVSTLKIQRTQQEDSAVYLCASSLRQGAYTGELFFGEGSRLTVL.